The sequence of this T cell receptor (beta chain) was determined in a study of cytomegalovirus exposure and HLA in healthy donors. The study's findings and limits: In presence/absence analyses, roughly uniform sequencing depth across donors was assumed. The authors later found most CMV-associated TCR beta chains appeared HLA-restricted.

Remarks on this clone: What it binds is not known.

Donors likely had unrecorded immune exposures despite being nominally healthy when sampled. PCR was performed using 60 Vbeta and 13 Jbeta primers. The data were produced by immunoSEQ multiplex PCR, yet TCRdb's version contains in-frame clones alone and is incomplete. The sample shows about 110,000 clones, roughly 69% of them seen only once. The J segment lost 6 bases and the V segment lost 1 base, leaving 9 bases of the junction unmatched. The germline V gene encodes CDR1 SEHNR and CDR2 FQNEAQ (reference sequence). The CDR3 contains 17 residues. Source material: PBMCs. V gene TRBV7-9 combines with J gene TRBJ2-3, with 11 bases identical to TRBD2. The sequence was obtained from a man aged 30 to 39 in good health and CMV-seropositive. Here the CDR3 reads CASSLVSRLAGGDTQYF. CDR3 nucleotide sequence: TGTGCCAGCAGCTTAGTGTCCAGGCTAGCGGGGGGTGATACGCAGTATTTT.